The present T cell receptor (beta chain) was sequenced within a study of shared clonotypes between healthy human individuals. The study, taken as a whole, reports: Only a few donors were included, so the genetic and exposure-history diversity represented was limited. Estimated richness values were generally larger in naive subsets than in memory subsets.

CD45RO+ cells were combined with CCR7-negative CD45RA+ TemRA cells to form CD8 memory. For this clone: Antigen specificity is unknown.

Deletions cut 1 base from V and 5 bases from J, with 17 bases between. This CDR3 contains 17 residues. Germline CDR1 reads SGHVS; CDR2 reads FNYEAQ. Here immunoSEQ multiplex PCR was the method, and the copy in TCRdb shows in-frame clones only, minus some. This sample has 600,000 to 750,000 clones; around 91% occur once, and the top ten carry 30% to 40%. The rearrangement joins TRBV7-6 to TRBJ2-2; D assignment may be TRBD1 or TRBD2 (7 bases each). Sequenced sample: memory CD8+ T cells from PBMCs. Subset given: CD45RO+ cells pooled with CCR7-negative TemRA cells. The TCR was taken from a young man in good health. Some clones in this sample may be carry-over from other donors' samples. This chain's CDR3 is CASSLEGGTAVTGELFF. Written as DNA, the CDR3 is TGTGCCAGCAGCTTAGAGGGGGGGACAGCCGTAACCGGGGAGCTGTTTTTT.